The 4 T cell receptor beta chains in this list originate from one sample, sequenced in a study of cytomegalovirus exposure and HLA in healthy donors. Primers included in the PCR were 60 Vbeta and 13 Jbeta primers. Measured with immunoSEQ multiplex PCR; TCRdb has only the in-frame clones, and not every one. The ten most abundant clones cover about 3% of a sample with 95,000 to 110,000 clones. Material for sequencing was PBMCs. The receptors originated from a middle-aged man in good health and CMV-seronegative.

The chain links TRBV7-9 to TRBJ2-3; no definite D call. From germline, CDR1 is SEHNR and CDR2 FQNEAQ (reference sequence). Trimming stripped 8 bases from V and 1 base from J, with 7 bases between. The CDR3 loop spans 12 amino acids. CDR3 residues: CASQAGTDTQYF. The DNA for the CDR3 is TGTGCCAGCCAAGCCGGCACAGATACGCAGTATTTT. Full variable domain (outside the CDR3, taken from reference TRBV7-9 and TRBJ2-3): DTGVSQNPRHKITKRGQNVTFRCDPISEHNRLYWYRQTLGQGPEFLTYFQNEAQLEKSRLLSDRFSAERPKGSFSTLEIQRTEQGDSAMYLCASQAGTDTQYFGPGTRLTVL.

The CDR3, as DNA: TGTGCCAGCAACCGGGGACTTGATAATTCACCCCTCCACTTT. Its translation is CASNRGLDNSPLHF. The chain joins TRBV9 to TRBJ1-6; the D gene is possibly TRBD1 (5 bases). The CDR3 has 14 amino acids. The V and J ends lost 6 bases and 5 bases respectively, with 12 bases between them. CDR1 is SGDLS and CDR2 is YYNGEE in the germline V gene.

The CDR3 is CASRSQTSGSGYEQFF. As DNA, the CDR3 is TGTGCAAGTCGCTCCCAGACTAGCGGGAGCGGGTATGAGCAGTTCTTC. The rearrangement joins TRBV12-2 to TRBJ2-1; TRBD2, the table's D call, was not compared with the DNA. TRBV12-2 is given as a pseudogene. The CDR3 runs 16 residues.

The chain has TRBV6-5 and TRBJ2-1, with TRBD1 matching over 9 bases. Germline CDR1 is MNHEY and CDR2 is SVGAGI. V dropped 6 bases and J dropped 7; count of bases not matched to a gene: 7. The CDR3 has 14 residues. The CDR3 reads CASSSTGGGNEQFF. CDR3 in DNA: TGTGCCAGCAGCTCGACAGGGGGAGGGAATGAGCAGTTCTTC.